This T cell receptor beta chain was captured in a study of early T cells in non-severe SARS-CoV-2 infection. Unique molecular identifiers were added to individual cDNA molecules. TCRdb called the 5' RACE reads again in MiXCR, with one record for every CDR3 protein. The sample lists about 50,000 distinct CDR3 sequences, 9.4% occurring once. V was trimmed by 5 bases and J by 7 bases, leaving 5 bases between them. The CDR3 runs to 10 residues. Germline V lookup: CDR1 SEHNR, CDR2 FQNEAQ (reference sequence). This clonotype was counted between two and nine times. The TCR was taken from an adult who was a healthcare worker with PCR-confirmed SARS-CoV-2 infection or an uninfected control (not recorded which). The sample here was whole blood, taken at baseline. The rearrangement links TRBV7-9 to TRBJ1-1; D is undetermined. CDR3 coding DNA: TGTGCCAGCAGCCTTTATGAAGCTTTCTTT. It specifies CASSLYEAFF.